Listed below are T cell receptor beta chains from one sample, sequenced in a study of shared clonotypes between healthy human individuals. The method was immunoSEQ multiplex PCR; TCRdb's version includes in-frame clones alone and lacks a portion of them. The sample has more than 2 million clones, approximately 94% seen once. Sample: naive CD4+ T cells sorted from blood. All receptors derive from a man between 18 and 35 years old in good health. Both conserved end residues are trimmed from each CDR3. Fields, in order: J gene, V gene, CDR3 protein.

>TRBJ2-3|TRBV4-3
ASSPGTGGADTQY
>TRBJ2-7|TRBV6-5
ASSSGTSGYEQY
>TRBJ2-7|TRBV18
ASSRNILAGGGEQY
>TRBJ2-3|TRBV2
ASSERGAVSTDTQY
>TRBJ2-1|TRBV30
AWRSQAGGSYNEQF
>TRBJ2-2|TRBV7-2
ASSLARDGTGELF
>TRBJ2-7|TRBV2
ASSSGEYEQY
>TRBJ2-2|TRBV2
ASSSRASGGAQLF
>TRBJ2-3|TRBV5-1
ASSLERVTDTQY
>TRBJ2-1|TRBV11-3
ASRGVADYEQF
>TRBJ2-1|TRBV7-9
ASSLQSTGPNEQF
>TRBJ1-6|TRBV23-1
ASSPMGSRWDSPLH
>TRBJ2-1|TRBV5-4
ASSFPDGNEQF
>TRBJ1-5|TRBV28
ASSRGQGFQPQH
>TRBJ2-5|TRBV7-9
ASGLNQETQY
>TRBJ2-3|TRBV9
ASSLASPTAGGPDTQY
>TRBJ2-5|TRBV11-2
ASSLEGASGGKETQY
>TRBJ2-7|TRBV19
AGKKRQGSYEQY
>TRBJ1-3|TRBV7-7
ASSSDRGNTIY
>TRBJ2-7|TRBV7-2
ASSLVAGGKLYEQY
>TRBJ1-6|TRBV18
ASLRGGRDDSPLH
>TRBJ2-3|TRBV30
AWTKGRRTQY
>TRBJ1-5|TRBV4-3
ASSQGKTGVYSNQPQH
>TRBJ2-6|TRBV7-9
ASSLEGANVLT
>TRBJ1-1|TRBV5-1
ASSLFSPNTEAF
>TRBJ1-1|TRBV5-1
ASSLMPAGGLNTEAF
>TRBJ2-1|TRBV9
ASSADSSSYNEQF
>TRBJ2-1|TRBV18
ASSPTSGSGFSYNEQF
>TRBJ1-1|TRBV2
ASSEKFMNTEAF
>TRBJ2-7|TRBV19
ASSKGLAGGQREQY
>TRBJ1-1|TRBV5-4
ASSLAGARDTEAF
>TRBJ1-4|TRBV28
ASSTPPGTGDEKLF
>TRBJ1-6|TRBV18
ASSPFNGRNTDSPLH
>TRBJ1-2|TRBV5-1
ASSLLPGGDYGYT
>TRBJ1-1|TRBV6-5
ASKRGDTEAF
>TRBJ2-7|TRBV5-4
ASSLPNSYEQY
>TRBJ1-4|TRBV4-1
ASSPRQGGEKLF
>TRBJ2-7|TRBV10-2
ASTDMGYEQY
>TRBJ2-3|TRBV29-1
SVGSTSTDTQY
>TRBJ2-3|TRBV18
ASSPSLTADTQY
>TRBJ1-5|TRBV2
ASSEQGANQPQH
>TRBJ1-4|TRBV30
AWSFAVNEKLF
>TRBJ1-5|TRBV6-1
ASSLRQDSNQPQH
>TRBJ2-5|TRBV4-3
ASSQDMEVPETQY